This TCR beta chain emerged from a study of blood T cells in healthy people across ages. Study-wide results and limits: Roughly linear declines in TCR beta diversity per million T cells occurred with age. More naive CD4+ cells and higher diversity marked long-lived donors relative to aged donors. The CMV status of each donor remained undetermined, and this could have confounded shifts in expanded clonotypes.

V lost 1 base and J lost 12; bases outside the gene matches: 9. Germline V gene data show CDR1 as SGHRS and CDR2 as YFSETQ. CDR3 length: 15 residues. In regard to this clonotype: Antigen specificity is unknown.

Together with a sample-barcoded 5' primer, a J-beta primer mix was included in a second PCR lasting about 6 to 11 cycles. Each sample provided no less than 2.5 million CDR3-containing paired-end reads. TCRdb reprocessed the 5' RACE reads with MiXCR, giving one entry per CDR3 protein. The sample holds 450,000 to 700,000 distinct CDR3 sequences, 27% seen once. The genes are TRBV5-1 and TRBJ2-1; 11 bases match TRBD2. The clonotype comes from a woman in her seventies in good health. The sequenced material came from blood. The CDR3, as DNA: TGCGCCAGCAGCTTGTTGGGTCTAGCGGGGGGTCGGCAGTTCTTC. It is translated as CASSLLGLAGGRQFF.